These 26 T cell receptor beta chains originate from one sample sequenced in a study of read filtering for tumor transcriptome and immune sequencing. From 300 to 400 ng of RNA, a library with molecular barcoded alpha/delta and beta/gamma adaptors was made. TCRdb analysed the reads with MiXCR anew, one entry per CDR3 protein. The profile covers some 120,000 distinct CDR3 sequences, with around 13% appearing a single time and 9.5% to 12% taken by the ten largest. The sequenced material came from a population of CD138-negative cells sorted from bone marrow. These receptors were obtained from a donor aged 40 or older with multiple myeloma.

This clonotype was detected ten times or more. This rearrangement joins TRBV18 to TRBJ2-1; D gene uncertain. Trimming stripped 3 bases from V and 10 bases from J, with 7 bases between. CDR3 length: 11 residues. CDR1 is KGHSH, CDR2 LQKENI, per germline. The CDR3: CASSPNEEQFF. Written as DNA, the CDR3 is TGTGCCAGCTCACCCAACGAAGAGCAGTTCTTC.

This clonotype appeared many times. The chain uses TRBV7-9 and TRBJ2-5; 7 positions agree with TRBD1. The CDR3 is 15 amino acids. The V gene end was trimmed by 1 base and the J gene end by 1 base; junction bases not matched to a gene: 3. Germline CDR1 SEHNR, CDR2 FQNEAQ (reference sequence). DNA for the CDR3: TGTGCCAGCAGCTTAGGGACAGGTTCCCAAGAGACCCAGTACTTC. Translating gives CASSLGTGSQETQYF.

About this clonotype: Since a much larger clone is just one base distant, this may be a read error. The chain is built from TRBV6-5 and TRBJ2-3, with 7 bases that match TRBD1. The CDR3 runs to 17 residues. From germline, CDR1 is MNHEY and CDR2 SVGAGI. CDR3 bases: TGTACCAGCAGCAAATTGTGGGCAGGGGGAGATTTTAATACGCAGTATTTT. Its protein product is CTSSKLWAGGDFNTQYF.

This clonotype was found many times. The genes are TRBV6-1 and TRBJ1-5, with D hard to call. The CDR3 covers 13 residues. Per germline, CDR1 MNHNS and CDR2 SASEGT. Trimming pared 4 bases from V and 5 bases from J, leaving 9 bases between. The CDR3 sequence is CASSGWEDQPQHF. DNA of the CDR3: TGTGCCAGCAGTGGATGGGAAGATCAGCCCCAGCATTTT.

This clonotype showed up many times. The chain is built from TRBV12-3 or TRBV12-4 and TRBJ1-1, with 9 bases lining up with TRBD1. The V segment lost 5 bases and the J segment 11 bases; nucleotides outside the gene matches: 6. CDR3 size: 12 residues. CDR3 DNA: TGTGCCAGCAGTGGAGGGACAGGGAGCGCTTTCTTT. It encodes CASSGGTGSAFF.

This clonotype was counted at least ten times. The chain links TRBV5-8 to TRBJ1-5, with a tentative D call TRBD1 (5 bases). This CDR3 has 14 residues. Germline CDR1 and CDR2: SGHTS and YDEGEE. Trimming took off 0 bases at V and 7 bases at J, with 11 bases between the two ends. The CDR3 region has the DNA TGTGCCAGCAGCTTGGAAGGGGCGGAACAGCCCCAGCATTTT. Its translation is CASSLEGAEQPQHF.

This clonotype has a count of ten or more. The V call is TRBV7-9, the J call TRBJ1-1; possibly TRBD1 for D (6 bases). This CDR3 contains 13 residues. Trimming shortened V by 11 bases and J by 0 bases, and 13 bases separated the two germline ends. CDR1 and CDR2 from the germline V gene are SEHNR and FQNEAQ (reference sequence). The CDR3 coding sequence is TGTGCCGGCAAGGACAGATTGAACACTGAAGCTTTCTTT. Encoded protein: CAGKDRLNTEAFF.

In this sample, this clonotype turned up many times. This chain uses TRBV29-1 with TRBJ2-5; TRBD2 matches 13 bases. Germline V gene sequence: CDR1 SQVTM, CDR2 ANQGSEA. CDR3 length: 14 amino acids. The V gene end was trimmed by 5 bases and the J gene end by 4 bases; junction bases not matched to a gene: 4. CDR3 amino acids: CSVWGLAGTETQYF. The CDR3 DNA reads as TGCAGCGTTTGGGGACTAGCGGGGACAGAGACCCAGTACTTC.

This clonotype was recorded a few times. The V gene is TRBV3-1, the J gene TRBJ2-2, with D perhaps TRBD2 (7 bases). The CDR3 has 17 amino acids. Germline CDR1 LGHDT, CDR2 YNNKEL (reference sequence). Trimming cost V 1 base and J 4 bases, with 16 bases left between them. The CDR3 sequence is CASSQAGGPPGTGELFF. CDR3 sequence (DNA): TGTGCCAGCAGCCAAGCGGGGGGCCCCCCCGGCACCGGGGAGCTGTTTTTT.

Notes on this clonotype: At one boundary the junction diverges from the germline segment, which might be a read error. The gene calls are TRBV7-2 and TRBJ2-3; perhaps D is TRBD1 or TRBD2 (5 bases each). The CDR3 runs 15 residues. Germline V lookup: CDR1 SGHTA, CDR2 FQGNSA. CDR3 nucleotides: TGTGCCAGCAGCTTACAGTGGGGGAGCACAGATACGCGGTATTTT. This encodes CASSLQWGSTDTRYF.

Details on this clonotype: A junction end diverges from the germline sequence, so it may reflect a read error. This chain connects TRBV7-8 to TRBJ2-1; weak D call: TRBD1 (5 bases). This CDR3 region has 15 residues. Germline loops: CDR1 SGHVS, CDR2 FQNEAQ. CDR3 loop: CASGLWQGLNNEQLF. As DNA, the CDR3 is TGTGCCAGCGGCTTATGGCAGGGCTTAAACAATGAGCAGCTCTTC.

The rearrangement uses TRBV29-1 and TRBJ2-7; TRBD1 is a possible D gene (6 bases). CDR1 and CDR2 (germline): SQVTM, ANQGSEA. V shed 6 bases and J shed 0 bases, with 15 bases lying between them. This CDR3 comprises 14 residues. The chain's CDR3 is CSVARDTGSYEQYF. CDR3 bases: TGCAGCGTGGCACGGGACACGGGCTCCTACGAGCAGTACTTC.

This clonotype has a count of ten or more. The chain combines TRBV23-1 with TRBJ2-1; TRBD1 matches at 7 bases. TRBV23-1 is an open reading frame whose function is uncertain. V trimming: 11 bases; J trimming: 0 bases; junction bases outside the gene matches: 25. The CDR3 length is 20 residues. The CDR3 loop is CACEENGTAYPSSSYNEQFF. DNA of the CDR3: TGCGCCTGTGAAGAGAACGGGACAGCCTATCCCTCGAGCTCCTACAATGAGCAGTTCTTC.

The sample holds many counts of this clonotype. The chain uses TRBV7-3 and TRBJ2-1; no definite D call. The CDR3 is 15 residues long. Germline CDR1 and CDR2: SGHTA and FQGTGA. Trimming took 5 bases from V and 7 from J, leaving 18 bases between them. The CDR3 spells CASSPIVSWENEQFF. The CDR3 DNA follows: TGTGCCAGCAGCCCCATAGTGAGTTGGGAAAATGAGCAGTTCTTC.

This clonotype has at least ten counts. This chain connects TRBV5-1 to TRBJ1-1, with TRBD1 matching over 8 bases. From germline, CDR1 is SGHRS and CDR2 YFSETQ. CDR3 length: 15 residues. The ends lost 5 bases at V and 0 bases at J; junction bases unmatched: 6. CDR3 amino acids: CASSSDRAVNTEAFF. The CDR3 DNA reads TGCGCCAGCAGTTCGGACAGGGCCGTGAACACTGAAGCTTTCTTT.

This clonotype was seen many times. V gene TRBV2 combines with J gene TRBJ2-3; maybe TRBD2 (6 bases). Trimming pared 4 bases from V and 4 bases from J, leaving 12 bases between. The V gene's germline CDR1 is SNHLY and CDR2 FYNNEI. The CDR3 is 14 residues long. The CDR3 region is CASSVDGGADTQYF. DNA for the CDR3: TGTGCCAGCAGTGTAGACGGGGGAGCAGATACGCAGTATTTT.

The sample holds many counts of this clonotype. The chain couples TRBV21-1 to TRBJ2-7; the DNA was not used to check the table's D call, TRBD1. TRBV21-1 is a known pseudogene. The CDR3 totals 15 residues. CDR3 DNA: TGTGCCAGCAGCAAAAGGGACAGCCTGACCTACGAGCAGTACTTC. It is translated as CASSKRDSLTYEQYF.

This clonotype was counted a few times. V and J are TRBV19 and TRBJ2-3, with TRBD2 as a possible D gene (5 bases). Germline V gene lookup returns CDR1 LNHDA and CDR2 SQIVND (reference sequence). This CDR3 is built from 11 residues. Trimming removed 5 bases at V and 7 bases at J, with 7 bases between. In nucleotides, the CDR3 is TGTGCCAGTAGTCAGGACTATACGCAGTATTTT. It yields the protein CASSQDYTQYF.

This clonotype was recorded many times. The chain carries TRBV24-1 and TRBJ2-1, with 10 bases identical to TRBD1. Germline V lookup: CDR1 KGHDR, CDR2 SFDVKD. V shed 4 bases and J 2 bases; nucleotides not matched to a gene: 4. The length of the CDR3 is 16 residues. This CDR3 reads CATSEGQGQPYNEQFF. The DNA of the CDR3 is TGTGCCACCAGTGAGGGACAGGGGCAGCCCTACAATGAGCAGTTCTTC.

For this clonotype: This may be a read error: a much more frequent sequence differs by one nucleotide. The chain links TRBV18 to TRBJ2-4, with D perhaps being TRBD1 or TRBD2 (6 bases each). Trimming stripped 6 bases from V and 0 bases from J, with 12 bases between. The CDR3 is made up of 15 amino acids. The V gene's germline CDR1 is KGHSH and CDR2 LQKENI. The CDR3 protein is CASSPGALAKNIQYF. Here the CDR3 DNA reads TGTGCCAGCTCCCCGGGGGCCCTAGCCAAAAACATTCAGTACTTC.

There are a few counts of this clonotype. CDR3 region: CASSLHYEQYF. The DNA of the CDR3 is TGCGCCAGCAGCTTACACTACGAGCAGTACTTC. The chain has TRBV5-1 and TRBJ2-7; D is unresolved. Germline CDR1 is SGHRS and CDR2 is YFSETQ. This CDR3 is built from 11 residues. V lost 2 bases to trimming and J lost 3 bases, with 3 bases between them.

This clonotype was seen just once. An end of the junction differs from the germline gene, which may be a read error. V gene TRBV30 combines with J gene TRBJ2-3, with D possibly being TRBD2 (5 bases). Germline V gene sequence: CDR1 GTSNPN, CDR2 SVGIG (reference sequence). The CDR3 is made up of 14 amino acids. For the CDR3, the DNA is TGTGCCGGGAGTCTGAGAGGGTATCCAGATACGCAGTATTTT. This sequence encodes CAGSLRGYPDTQYF.

About this clonotype itself: Possible read error: a much larger clone is one base away. The V call is TRBV4-1, the J call TRBJ1-5, with D perhaps matching TRBD1 (6 bases). Trimming cost V 4 bases and J 4 bases, with 14 bases left between them. CDR1 MGHRA and CDR2 YSYEKL come from the germline V gene. The CDR3 extends over 15 amino acids. CDR3 sequence (DNA): TGCGCCAGCAGCCCCCCAGACAGGATGAATCAGCCCCAGCATTTT. Amino acid sequence: CASSPPDRMNQPQHF.

The chain carries TRBV6-2 or TRBV6-3 and TRBJ2-5; 7 bases line up with TRBD2. Germline lookup yields CDR1 MNHEY and CDR2 SVGEGT. The CDR3 contains 15 residues. The V and J ends lost 7 bases and 0 bases, in that order; junction bases with no gene match: 8. Written as DNA, the CDR3 is TGTGCCAGCACCTACGGGGGGTTGTACCAAGAGACCCAGTACTTC. Residues: CASTYGGLYQETQYF.

With regard to this clonotype: The conserved phenylalanine or tryptophan normally closing the CDR3 is absent here, so this likely arose from a read error. The V call is TRBV11-2, the J call TRBJ2-1; TRBD2 agrees at 12 bases. The trim removed 2 bases at V and 2 bases at J, leaving 1 base unmatched. Germline-derived CDR1 and CDR2 are SGHAT and FQNNGV. The CDR3 sequence is 16 residues long. CDR3 amino acids: CASSLLAGGPYNEQFL. The DNA of the CDR3 is TGTGCCAGCAGCTTACTAGCGGGGGGGCCCTACAATGAGCAGTTCCTC.

CDR3 region: CASSLTASADTQYF. The CDR3 bases are TGTGCCAGCAGTTTAACAGCATCCGCAGATACGCAGTATTTT. The chain recombines TRBV12-3 or TRBV12-4 with TRBJ2-3; D unclear. This CDR3 is 14 amino acids long. V lost 2 bases and J lost 4, with 10 bases in between.